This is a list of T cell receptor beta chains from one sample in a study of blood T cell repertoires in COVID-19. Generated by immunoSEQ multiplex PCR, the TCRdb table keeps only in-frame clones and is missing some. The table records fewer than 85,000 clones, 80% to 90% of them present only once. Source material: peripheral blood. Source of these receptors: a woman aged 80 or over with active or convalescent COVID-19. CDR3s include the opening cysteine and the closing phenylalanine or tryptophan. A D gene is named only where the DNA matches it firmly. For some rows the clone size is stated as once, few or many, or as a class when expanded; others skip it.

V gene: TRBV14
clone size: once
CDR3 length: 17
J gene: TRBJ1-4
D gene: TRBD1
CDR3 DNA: TGTGCCAGCAGCCAGTGGACAGGGGGGTCGGCTAATGAAAAACTGTTTTTT
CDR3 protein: CASSQWTGGSANEKLFF

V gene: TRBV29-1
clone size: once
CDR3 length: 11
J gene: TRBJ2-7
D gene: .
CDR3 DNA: TGCAGCGGAGGGAACTCCTACGAGCAGTACTTC
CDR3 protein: CSGGNSYEQYF

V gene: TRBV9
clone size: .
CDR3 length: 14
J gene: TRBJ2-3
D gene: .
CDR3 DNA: TGTGCCAGCAGCCCGACTTCTAGCACAGATACGCAGTATTTT
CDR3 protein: CASSPTSSTDTQYF

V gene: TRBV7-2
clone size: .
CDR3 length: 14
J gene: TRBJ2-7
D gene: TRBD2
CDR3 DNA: TGTGCCAGCAGCTTAGGACTAGCGGGGGCCGAGCAGTACTTC
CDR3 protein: CASSLGLAGAEQYF

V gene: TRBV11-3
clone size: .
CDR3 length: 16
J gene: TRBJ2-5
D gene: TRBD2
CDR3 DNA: TGTGCCAGCAGCTGGACTAGCGGGGGGGCGGCTGAGACCCAGTACTTC
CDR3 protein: CASSWTSGGAAETQYF

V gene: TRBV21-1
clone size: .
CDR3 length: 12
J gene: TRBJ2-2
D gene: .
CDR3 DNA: TGTGCCAGCAGCACCTACACCGGGGAGCTGTTTTTT
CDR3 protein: CASSTYTGELFF

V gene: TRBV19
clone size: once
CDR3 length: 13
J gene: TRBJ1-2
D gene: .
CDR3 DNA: TGTGCCAGTAGTGAGGGGGCTAACTATGGCTACACCTTC
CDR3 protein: CASSEGANYGYTF

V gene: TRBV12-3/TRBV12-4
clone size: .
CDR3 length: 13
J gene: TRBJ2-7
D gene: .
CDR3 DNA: TGTGCCAGCAGTTTAGGGGGAGGAGGCGAGCAGTACTTC
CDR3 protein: CASSLGGGGEQYF

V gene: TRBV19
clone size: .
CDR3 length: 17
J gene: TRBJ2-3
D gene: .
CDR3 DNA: TGTGCCAGTAGTATACGAGGATCGACTCTCAGCACAGATACGCAGTATTTT
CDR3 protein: CASSIRGSTLSTDTQYF

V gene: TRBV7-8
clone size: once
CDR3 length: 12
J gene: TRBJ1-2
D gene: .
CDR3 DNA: TGTGCCAGCAGCTTCGCTAGGAATGGCTACACCTTC
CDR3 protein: CASSFARNGYTF

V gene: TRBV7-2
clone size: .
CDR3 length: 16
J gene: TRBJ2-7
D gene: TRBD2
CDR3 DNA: TGTGCCAGCAGCCCGCCCCCCGCTAGCGGGGGGTACGAGCAGTACTTC
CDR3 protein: CASSPPPASGGYEQYF

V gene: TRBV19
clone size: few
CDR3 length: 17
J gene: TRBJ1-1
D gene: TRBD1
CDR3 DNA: TGTGCCAGTAGTACTCTGACAGGGGCAAGGAAGAACACTGAAGCTTTCTTT
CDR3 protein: CASSTLTGARKNTEAFF

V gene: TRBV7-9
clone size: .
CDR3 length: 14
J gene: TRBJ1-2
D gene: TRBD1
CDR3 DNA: TGTGCCAGCAGCTTACAGACAGGGTTGAATGGCTACACCTTC
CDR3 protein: CASSLQTGLNGYTF

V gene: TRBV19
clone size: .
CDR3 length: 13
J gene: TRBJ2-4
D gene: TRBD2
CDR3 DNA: TGTGCCACCCTGGGGGGGAACAAAAACATTCAGTACTTC
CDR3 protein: CATLGGNKNIQYF

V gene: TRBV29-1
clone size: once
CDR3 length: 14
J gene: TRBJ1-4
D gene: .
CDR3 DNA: TGCAGCGTTGAGGAGGGGCGATCTAATGAAAAACTGTTTTTT
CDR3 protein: CSVEEGRSNEKLFF

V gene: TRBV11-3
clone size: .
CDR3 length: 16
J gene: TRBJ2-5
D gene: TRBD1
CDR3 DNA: TGTGCCAGCAGCTTTAGCGGGACAGGGGGCCAAGAGACCCAGTACTTC
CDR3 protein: CASSFSGTGGQETQYF

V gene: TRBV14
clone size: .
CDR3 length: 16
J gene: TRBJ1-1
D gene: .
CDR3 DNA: TGTGCCAGCAGCCAAGACTGGGGCCCTCTAAACACTGAAGCTTTCTTT
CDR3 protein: CASSQDWGPLNTEAFF

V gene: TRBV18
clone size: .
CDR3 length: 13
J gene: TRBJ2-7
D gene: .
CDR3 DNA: TGTGCCTCCCGGGGGGCGGACTCCTACGAGCAGTACTTC
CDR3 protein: CASRGADSYEQYF

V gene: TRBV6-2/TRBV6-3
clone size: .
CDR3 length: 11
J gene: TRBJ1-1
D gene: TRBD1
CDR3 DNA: TGTGCCAGCAGTACAGGGGAGAAAGCTTTCTTT
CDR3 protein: CASSTGEKAFF

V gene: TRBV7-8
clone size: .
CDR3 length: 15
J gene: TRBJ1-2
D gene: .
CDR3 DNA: TGTGCCAGCAGCTTAACCGTCCCCAGGGACTATGGCTACACCTTC
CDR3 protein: CASSLTVPRDYGYTF

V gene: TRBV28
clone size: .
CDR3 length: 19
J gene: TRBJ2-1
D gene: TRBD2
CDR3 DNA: TGTGCCAGCAGTTTACGCGGGGGGGCCTATTCGATAACCCGCAATGAGCAGTTCTTC
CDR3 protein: CASSLRGGAYSITRNEQFF

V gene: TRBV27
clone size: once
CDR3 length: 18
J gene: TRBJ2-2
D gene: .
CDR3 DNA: TGTGCCAGCAGTTTAAGTTTTGGACAGACGACTAACACCGGGGAGCTGTTTTTT
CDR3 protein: CASSLSFGQTTNTGELFF

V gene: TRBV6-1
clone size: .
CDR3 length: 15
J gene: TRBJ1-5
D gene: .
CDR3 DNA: TGTGCCAGCAGTGACGCAGGGTATAGCAATCAGCCCCAGCATTTT
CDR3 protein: CASSDAGYSNQPQHF

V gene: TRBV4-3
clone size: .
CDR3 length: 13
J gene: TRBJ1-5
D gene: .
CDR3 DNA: TGCGCCAGCAGCCAAGAACAGGGTCAGCCCCAGCATTTT
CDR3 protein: CASSQEQGQPQHF

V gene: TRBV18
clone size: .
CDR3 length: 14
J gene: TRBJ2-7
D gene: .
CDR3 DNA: TGTGCCAGCCCCTCAGCGCCCACACCCTACGAGCAGTACTTC
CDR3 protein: CASPSAPTPYEQYF

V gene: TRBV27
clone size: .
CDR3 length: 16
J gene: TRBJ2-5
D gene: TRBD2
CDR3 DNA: TGTGCCAGCAGTTTACTGAGCGCTAGCGGACAAGAGACCCAGTACTTC
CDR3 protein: CASSLLSASGQETQYF

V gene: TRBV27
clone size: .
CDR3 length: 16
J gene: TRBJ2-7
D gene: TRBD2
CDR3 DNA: TGTGCCAGCAGTAACTTACCGGGACTAGCGAGGGAGGAGCAGTACTTC
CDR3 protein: CASSNLPGLAREEQYF

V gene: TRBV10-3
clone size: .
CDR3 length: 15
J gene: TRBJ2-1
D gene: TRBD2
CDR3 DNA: TGTGCCATCAGGCCAGCGGGAGAGGGATCCAATGAGCAGTTCTTC
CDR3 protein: CAIRPAGEGSNEQFF

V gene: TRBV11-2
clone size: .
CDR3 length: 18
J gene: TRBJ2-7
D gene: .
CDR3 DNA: TGTGCCAGCAGCTTAGGGGCCCTACAATGGGGCCTCTCCTACGAGCAGTACTTC
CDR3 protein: CASSLGALQWGLSYEQYF

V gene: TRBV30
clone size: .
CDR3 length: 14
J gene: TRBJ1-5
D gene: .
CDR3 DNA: TGTGCCTGGAGCACAGGTGGGGGGAATCAGCCCCAGCATTTT
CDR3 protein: CAWSTGGGNQPQHF

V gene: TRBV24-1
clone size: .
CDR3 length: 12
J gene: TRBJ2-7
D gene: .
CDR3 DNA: TGTGCCACCAGTGATTTTAGCCGCGAGCAGTACTTC
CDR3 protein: CATSDFSREQYF

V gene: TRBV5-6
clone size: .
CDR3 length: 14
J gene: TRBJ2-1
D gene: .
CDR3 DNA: TGTGCCAGCAGCTCTACGACTAGGGGCCATGAGCAGTTCTTC
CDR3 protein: CASSSTTRGHEQFF

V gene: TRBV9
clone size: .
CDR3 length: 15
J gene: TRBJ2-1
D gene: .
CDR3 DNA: TGTGCCAGCAGCGTAGAGGTGGGGCTAGTCAATGAGCAGTTCTTC
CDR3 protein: CASSVEVGLVNEQFF

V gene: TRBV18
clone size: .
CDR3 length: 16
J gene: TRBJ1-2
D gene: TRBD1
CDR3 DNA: TGTGCCAGCTCACCTAGACAGGGAGAAAGTCGCTATGGCTACACCTTC
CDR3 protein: CASSPRQGESRYGYTF

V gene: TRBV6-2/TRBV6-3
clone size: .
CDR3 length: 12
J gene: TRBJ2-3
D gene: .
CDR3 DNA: TGTGCCAGCAGTTGGCTAGCAGATACGCAGTATTTT
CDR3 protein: CASSWLADTQYF

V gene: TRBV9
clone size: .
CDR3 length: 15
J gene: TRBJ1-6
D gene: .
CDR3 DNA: TGTGCCAGCAGCGTAGTCCCAGGGGACAACTCACCCCTCCACTTT
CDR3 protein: CASSVVPGDNSPLHF

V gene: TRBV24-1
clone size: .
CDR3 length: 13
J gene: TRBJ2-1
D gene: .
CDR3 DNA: TGTGCCACCAGTGATTTGAACAGGGCTAAGCAGTTCTTC
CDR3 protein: CATSDLNRAKQFF

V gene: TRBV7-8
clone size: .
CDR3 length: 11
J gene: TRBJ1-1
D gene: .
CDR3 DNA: TGTGCCAGCAGCCTCGACACTGAAGCTTTCTTT
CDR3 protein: CASSLDTEAFF

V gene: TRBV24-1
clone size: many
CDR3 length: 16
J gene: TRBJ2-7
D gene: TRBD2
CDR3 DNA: TGTGCCACCAGTGGACGTGCGGGGGGCAGCTCCTACGAGCAGTACTTC
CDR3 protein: CATSGRAGGSSYEQYF

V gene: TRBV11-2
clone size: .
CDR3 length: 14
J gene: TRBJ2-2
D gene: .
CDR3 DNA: TGTGCCAGCAGCCCAGGGGCGAACACCGGGGAGCTGTTTTTT
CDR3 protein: CASSPGANTGELFF

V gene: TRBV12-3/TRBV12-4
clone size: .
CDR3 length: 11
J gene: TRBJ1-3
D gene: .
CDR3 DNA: TGTGCCAGCAGTCTTGGAAACACCATATATTTT
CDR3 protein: CASSLGNTIYF

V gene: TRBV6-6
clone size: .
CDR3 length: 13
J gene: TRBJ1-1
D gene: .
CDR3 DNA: TGTGCCAGCAGTCCGGGAGGCCGAACTGAAGCTTTCTTT
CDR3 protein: CASSPGGRTEAFF

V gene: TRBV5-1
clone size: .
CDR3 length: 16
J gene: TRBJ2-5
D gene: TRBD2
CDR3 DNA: TGCGCCAGCAGCAGAACTAGCGGGGCAGCCCAAGAGACCCAGTACTTC
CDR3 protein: CASSRTSGAAQETQYF

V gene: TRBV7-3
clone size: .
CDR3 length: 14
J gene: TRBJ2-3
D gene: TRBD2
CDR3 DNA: TGTGCCAGCAGCTTGGGACTAGTCCCAGATACGCAGTATTTT
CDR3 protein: CASSLGLVPDTQYF

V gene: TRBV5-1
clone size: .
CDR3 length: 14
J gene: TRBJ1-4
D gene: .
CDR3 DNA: TGCGCCAGCAGCGCCGGACAAGGGGGAGAAAAACTGTTTTTT
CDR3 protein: CASSAGQGGEKLFF

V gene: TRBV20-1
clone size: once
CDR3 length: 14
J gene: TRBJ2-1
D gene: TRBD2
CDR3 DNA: TGCAGTGCTAGTACTAGCGCGAGATACAATGAGCAGTTCTTC
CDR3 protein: CSASTSARYNEQFF

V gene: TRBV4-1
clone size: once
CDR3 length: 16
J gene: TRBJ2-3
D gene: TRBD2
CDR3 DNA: TGCGCCAGCAGACGCTCCTCGACTAGCCGCACAGATACGCAGTATTTT
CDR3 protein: CASRRSSTSRTDTQYF

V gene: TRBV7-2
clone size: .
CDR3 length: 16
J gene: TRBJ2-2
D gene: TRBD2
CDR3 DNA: TGTGCCAGCAGCTGGACTAGCGGGAGCGACACCGGGGAGCTGTTTTTT
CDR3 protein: CASSWTSGSDTGELFF

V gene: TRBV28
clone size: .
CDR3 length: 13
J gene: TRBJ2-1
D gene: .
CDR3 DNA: TGTGCCAGCAGTACGGGACTCTACAATGAGCAGTTCTTC
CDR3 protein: CASSTGLYNEQFF

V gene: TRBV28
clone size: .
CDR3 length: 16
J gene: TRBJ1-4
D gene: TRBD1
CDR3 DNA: TGTGCCAGCAGTTTCGGGGGACAGGGCCTTAATGAAAAACTGTTTTTT
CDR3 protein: CASSFGGQGLNEKLFF

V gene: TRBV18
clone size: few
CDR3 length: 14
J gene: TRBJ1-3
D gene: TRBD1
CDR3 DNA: TGTGCCAGCTCAAAGACAGGGGCTGGAAACACCATATATTTT
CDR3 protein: CASSKTGAGNTIYF

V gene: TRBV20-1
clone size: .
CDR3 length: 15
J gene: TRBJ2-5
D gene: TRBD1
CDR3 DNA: TGCAGTGCTAGTTTGGGACAGTGGTACCAAGAGACCCAGTACTTC
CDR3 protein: CSASLGQWYQETQYF

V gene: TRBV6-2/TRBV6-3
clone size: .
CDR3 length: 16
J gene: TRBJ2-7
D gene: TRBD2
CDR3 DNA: TGTGCCAGCAGTGGTGGTGGCGGGAGGGCCATTTACGAGCAGTACTTC
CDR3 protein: CASSGGGGRAIYEQYF

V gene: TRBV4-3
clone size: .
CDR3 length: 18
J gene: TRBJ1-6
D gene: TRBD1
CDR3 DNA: TGCGCCAGCAGCCAAGATCCTCCAGGGGGCGGTTATAATTCACCCCTCCACTTT
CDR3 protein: CASSQDPPGGGYNSPLHF

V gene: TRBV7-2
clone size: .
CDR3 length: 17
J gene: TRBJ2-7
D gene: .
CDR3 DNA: TGTGCCAGCAGCCCTCCATTGCACTGGCGGGGATCCTACGAGCAGTACTTC
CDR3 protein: CASSPPLHWRGSYEQYF

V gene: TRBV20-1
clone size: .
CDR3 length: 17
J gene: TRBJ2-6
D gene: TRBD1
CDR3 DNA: TGCAGTGCTAGTGGGGGGCAGGGGGCGGTTGGGGCCAACGTCCTGACTTTC
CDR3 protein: CSASGGQGAVGANVLTF

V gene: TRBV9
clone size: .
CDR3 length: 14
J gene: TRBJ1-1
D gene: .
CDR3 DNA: TGTGCCAGCAGCGTAGACCACAGGGCAGCTGAAGCTTTCTTT
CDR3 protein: CASSVDHRAAEAFF

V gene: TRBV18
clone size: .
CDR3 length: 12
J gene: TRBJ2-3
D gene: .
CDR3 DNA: TGTGCCAGCTCACCGGGGGGAGATACGCAGTATTTT
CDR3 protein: CASSPGGDTQYF

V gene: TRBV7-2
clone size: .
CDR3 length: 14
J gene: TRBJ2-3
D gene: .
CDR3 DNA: TGTGCCAGCAGCTTTAGCGGAAGCACAGATACGCAGTATTTT
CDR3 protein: CASSFSGSTDTQYF